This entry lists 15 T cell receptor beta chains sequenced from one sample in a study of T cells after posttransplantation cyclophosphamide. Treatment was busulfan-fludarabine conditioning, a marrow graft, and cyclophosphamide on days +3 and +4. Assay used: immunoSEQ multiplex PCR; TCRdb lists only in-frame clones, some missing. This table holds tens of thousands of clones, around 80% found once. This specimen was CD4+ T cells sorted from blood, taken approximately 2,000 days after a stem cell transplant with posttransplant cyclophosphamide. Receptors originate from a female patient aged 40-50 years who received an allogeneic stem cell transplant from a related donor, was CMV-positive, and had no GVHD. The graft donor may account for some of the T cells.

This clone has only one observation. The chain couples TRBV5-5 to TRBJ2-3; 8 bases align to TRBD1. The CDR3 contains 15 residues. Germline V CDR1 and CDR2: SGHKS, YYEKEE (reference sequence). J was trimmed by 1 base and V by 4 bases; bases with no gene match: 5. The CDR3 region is CASSGDRGGTDTQYF. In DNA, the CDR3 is TGTGCCAGCAGCGGTGACAGGGGTGGCACAGATACGCAGTATTTT.

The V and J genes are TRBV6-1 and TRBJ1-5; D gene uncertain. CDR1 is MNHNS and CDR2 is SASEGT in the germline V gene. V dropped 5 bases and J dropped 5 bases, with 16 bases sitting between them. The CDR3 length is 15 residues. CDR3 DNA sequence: TGTGCCAGCAGTTGGTCAGGTTCTCAAGATCAGCCCCAGCATTTT. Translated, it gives CASSWSGSQDQPQHF.

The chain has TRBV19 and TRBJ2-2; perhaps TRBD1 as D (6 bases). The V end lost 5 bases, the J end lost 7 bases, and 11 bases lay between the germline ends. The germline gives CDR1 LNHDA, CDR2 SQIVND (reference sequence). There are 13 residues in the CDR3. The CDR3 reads CASSGQGSGELFF. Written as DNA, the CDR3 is TGTGCCAGTAGTGGCCAGGGGAGCGGGGAGCTGTTTTTT.

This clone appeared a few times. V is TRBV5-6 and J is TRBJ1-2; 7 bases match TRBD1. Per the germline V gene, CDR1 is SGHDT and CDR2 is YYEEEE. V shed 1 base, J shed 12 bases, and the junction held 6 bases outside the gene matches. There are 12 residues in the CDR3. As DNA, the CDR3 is TGTGCCAGCAGCTTGCAGGGCAGGGGGAACACCTTC. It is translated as CASSLQGRGNTF.

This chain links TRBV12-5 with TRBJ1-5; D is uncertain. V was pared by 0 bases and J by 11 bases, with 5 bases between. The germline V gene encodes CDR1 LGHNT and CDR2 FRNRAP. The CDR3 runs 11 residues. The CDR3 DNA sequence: TGTGCTAGTGGTTTGGTGGAGGCCCAGCATTTT. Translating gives CASGLVEAQHF.

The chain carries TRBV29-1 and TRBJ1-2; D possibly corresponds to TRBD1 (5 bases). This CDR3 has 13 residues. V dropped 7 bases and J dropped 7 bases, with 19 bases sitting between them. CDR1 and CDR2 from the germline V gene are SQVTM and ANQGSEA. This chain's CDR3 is CSEGHLPGRGYTF. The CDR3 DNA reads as TGCAGCGAAGGACACCTTCCCGGGCGTGGCTACACCTTC.

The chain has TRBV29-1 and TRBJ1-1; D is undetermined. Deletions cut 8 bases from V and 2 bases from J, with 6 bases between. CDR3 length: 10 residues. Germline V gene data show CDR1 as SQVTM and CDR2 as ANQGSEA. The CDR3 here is CSSQNTEAFF. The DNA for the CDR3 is TGCAGCTCCCAAAACACTGAAGCTTTCTTT.

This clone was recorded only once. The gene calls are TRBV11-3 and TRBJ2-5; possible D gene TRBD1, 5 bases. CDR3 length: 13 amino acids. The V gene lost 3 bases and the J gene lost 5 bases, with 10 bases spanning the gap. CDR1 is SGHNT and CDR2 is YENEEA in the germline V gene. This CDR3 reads CASSLTAWETQYF. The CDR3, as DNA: TGTGCCAGCAGCTTGACAGCCTGGGAGACCCAGTACTTC.

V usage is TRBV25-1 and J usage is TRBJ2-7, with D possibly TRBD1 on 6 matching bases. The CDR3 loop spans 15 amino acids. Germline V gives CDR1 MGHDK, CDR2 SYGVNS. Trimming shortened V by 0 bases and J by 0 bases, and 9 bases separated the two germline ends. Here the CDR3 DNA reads TGTGCCAGCAGTGAATATGGGGGCCCCTCCTACGAGCAGTACTTC. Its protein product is CASSEYGGPSYEQYF.

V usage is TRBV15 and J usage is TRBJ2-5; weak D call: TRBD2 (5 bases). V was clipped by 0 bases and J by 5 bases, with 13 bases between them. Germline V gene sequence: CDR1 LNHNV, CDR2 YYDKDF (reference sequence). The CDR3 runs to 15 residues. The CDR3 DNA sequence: TGTGCCACCAGCAGAGAGGGCGGATGGGAGGAGACCCAGTACTTC. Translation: CATSREGGWEETQYF.

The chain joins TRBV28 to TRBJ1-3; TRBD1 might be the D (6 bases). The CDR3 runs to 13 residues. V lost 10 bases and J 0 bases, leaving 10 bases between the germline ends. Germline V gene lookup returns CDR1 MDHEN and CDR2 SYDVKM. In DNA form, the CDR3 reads TGTGCCACCTTGGACAGCTCTGGAAACACCATATATTTT. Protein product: CATLDSSGNTIYF.

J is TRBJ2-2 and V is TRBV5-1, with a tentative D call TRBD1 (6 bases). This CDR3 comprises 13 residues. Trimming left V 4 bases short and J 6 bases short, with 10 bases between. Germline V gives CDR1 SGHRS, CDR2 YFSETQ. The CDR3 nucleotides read TGCGCCAGCAGCCTAAGGACAGCCGGGGAGCTGTTTTTT. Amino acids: CASSLRTAGELFF.

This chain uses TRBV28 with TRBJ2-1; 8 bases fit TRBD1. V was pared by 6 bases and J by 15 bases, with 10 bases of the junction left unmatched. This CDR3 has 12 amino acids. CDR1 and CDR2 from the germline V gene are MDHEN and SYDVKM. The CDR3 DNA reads TGTGCCAGCAGCTCCCCCGGGACAGGAATGTTCTTC. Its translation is CASSSPGTGMFF.

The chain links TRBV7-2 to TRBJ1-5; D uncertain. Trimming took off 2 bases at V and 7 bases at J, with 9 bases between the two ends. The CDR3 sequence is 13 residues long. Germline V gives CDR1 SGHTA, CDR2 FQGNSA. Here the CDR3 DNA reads TGTGCCAGCAGCTTACGAGGATCCCAGCCCCAGCATTTT. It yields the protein CASSLRGSQPQHF. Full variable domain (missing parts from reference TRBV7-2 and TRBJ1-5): GAGVSQSPSNKVTEKGKDVELRCDPISGHTALYWYRQSLGQGLEFLIYFQGNSAPDKSGLPSDRFSAERTGGSVSTLTIQRTQQEDSAVYLCASSLRGSQPQHFGDGTRLSIL.

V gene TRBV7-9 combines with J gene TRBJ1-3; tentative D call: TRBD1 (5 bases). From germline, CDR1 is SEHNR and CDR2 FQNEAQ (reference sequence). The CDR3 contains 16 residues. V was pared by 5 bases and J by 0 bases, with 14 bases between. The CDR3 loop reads CASSRRGGSSGNTIYF. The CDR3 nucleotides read TGTGCCAGCAGCCGCCGGGGCGGGAGCTCTGGAAACACCATATATTTT. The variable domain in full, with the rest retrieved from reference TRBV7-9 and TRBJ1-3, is DTGVSQNPRHKITKRGQNVTFRCDPISEHNRLYWYRQTLGQGPEFLTYFQNEAQLEKSRLLSDRFSAERPKGSFSTLEIQRTEQGDSAMYLCASSRRGGSSGNTIYFGEGSWLTVV.